Listed below are T cell receptor beta chains from one sample, sequenced in a study of blood T cell repertoires in COVID-19. The table came from immunoSEQ multiplex PCR; TCRdb's copy has only in-frame clones and leaves some out. The sample contains about 140,000 clones, about 88% of which appear only once. Sequencing input: peripheral blood. The receptors shown here come from a human donor with COVID-19, enrolled during active disease. The donor label of this sample is uncertain. CDR3s include the opening cysteine and the closing phenylalanine or tryptophan. The order of the fields is CDR3 DNA, CDR3 protein, clone size, V gene, D gene, J gene. A D gene is named only where the DNA matches it firmly. The size of a clone is reported for some rows only, either as once, few or many, or as a class for expanded clones.

TGTGCCAGCAGTTTATGGACAGGGGAAGGGAATGAAGCTTTCTTT,CASSLWTGEGNEAFF,NA,TRBV28,TRBD1,TRBJ1-1
TGCAGCGTTGGCCAGGACTATGGCTACACCTTC,CSVGQDYGYTF,once,TRBV29-1,NA,TRBJ1-2
TGTGCCAGCAGGGTCCGGACAGCCAACGATGGCTACACCTTC,CASRVRTANDGYTF,NA,TRBV2,NA,TRBJ1-2
TGTGCCAGCAGATCGGAGAGGAACACTGAAGCTTTCTTT,CASRSERNTEAFF,NA,TRBV12-3/TRBV12-4,NA,TRBJ1-1
TGCGCCAGCAGCCCCCATTTGGACAGGGTGCATTTAGATACGCAGTATTTT,CASSPHLDRVHLDTQYF,NA,TRBV4-1,TRBD1,TRBJ2-3
TGCAGCGTGACAGGTGAAGTGAATGGCTACACCTTC,CSVTGEVNGYTF,NA,TRBV29-1,NA,TRBJ1-2
TGTGCCAGTATCGCGGGGACGAACACCGGGGAGCTGTTTTTT,CASIAGTNTGELFF,NA,TRBV19,NA,TRBJ2-2
TGTGCCAGCAGCCAGGGGTCCTACTATAGCAATCAGCCCCAGCATTTT,CASSQGSYYSNQPQHF,NA,TRBV9,NA,TRBJ1-5
TGTGCCAGCAGCTTAGTAGCGTCCGGGGAGCTGTTTTTT,CASSLVASGELFF,NA,TRBV11-3,NA,TRBJ2-2
TGTGCCAGCAGTTACCGCGGGCAACTCAATGAGCAGTTCTTC,CASSYRGQLNEQFF,few,TRBV6-5,NA,TRBJ2-1
TGTGCCAGCAGCTTAGCCTGGACAGGGGCCACAGATACGCAGTATTTT,CASSLAWTGATDTQYF,NA,TRBV7-3,TRBD1,TRBJ2-3
TGTGCCAGCAGTGCATTACAGAGCACAGATACGCAGTATTTT,CASSALQSTDTQYF,NA,TRBV2,NA,TRBJ2-3
TGTGCCAGCTCACCGGTACAAGGGGGCACTGAAGCTTTCTTT,CASSPVQGGTEAFF,NA,TRBV18,NA,TRBJ1-1
TGTGCCAGCAGCCTTTCCCTTGATCAGCCCCAGCATTTT,CASSLSLDQPQHF,NA,TRBV3-1/TRBV3-2,NA,TRBJ1-5
TGTGCCAGCAGCACCCCCGGGGGGGCCTCGGATACGCAGTATTTT,CASSTPGGASDTQYF,NA,TRBV7-9,TRBD2,TRBJ2-3
TGTGCCAGCAGTGAATTGGGCAACTATGGCTACACCTTC,CASSELGNYGYTF,once,TRBV6-1,NA,TRBJ1-2
TGCGCCAGCAGCTTGATCAGCGGGGGGAGCACAGATACGCAGTATTTT,CASSLISGGSTDTQYF,NA,TRBV5-1,TRBD2,TRBJ2-3
TGTGCCAGCAGCCTTATGGGGACAGCTTACGAGCAGTACTTC,CASSLMGTAYEQYF,NA,TRBV3-1/TRBV3-2,TRBD1,TRBJ2-7
TGTGCCGGCGGGACAGGGACGGGCTACGAGCAGTACTTC,CAGGTGTGYEQYF,NA,TRBV2,TRBD1,TRBJ2-7
TGTGCCAGCAGCCAGACAGAGAATCAGCCCCAGCATTTT,CASSQTENQPQHF,NA,TRBV7-8,NA,TRBJ1-5
TGTGCCAGCAGACCGGGACTAGCGGGGTACAATGAGCAGTTCTTC,CASRPGLAGYNEQFF,once,TRBV28,TRBD2,TRBJ2-1
TGTGCCAGCAGCTTTACGGGGGACTATGGCTACACCTTC,CASSFTGDYGYTF,NA,TRBV11-2,NA,TRBJ1-2
TGCGCCAGCAGTCCCCTGCTGGAGGGAGGGTCCGGGGAGCTGTTTTTT,CASSPLLEGGSGELFF,NA,TRBV4-1,TRBD2,TRBJ2-2
TGTGCCAGCAGCTTAGGACCGGAGGGGTATCAGCCCCAGCATTTT,CASSLGPEGYQPQHF,NA,TRBV7-9,NA,TRBJ1-5
TGTGCCAGCAGTTTACAGGGCGATACGCAGTATTTT,CASSLQGDTQYF,NA,TRBV12-3/TRBV12-4,NA,TRBJ2-3
TGTGCCAGTAGGTTCCAGGAGAACACCGGGGAGCTGTTTTTT,CASRFQENTGELFF,NA,TRBV19,NA,TRBJ2-2
TGTGCCAGCAATATAAACAACCAAGAGACCCAGTACTTC,CASNINNQETQYF,once,TRBV5-5,NA,TRBJ2-5
TGTGCCAGCAGCCGGGACGGACTAGCGGGAGCTCCGCAGTATTTT,CASSRDGLAGAPQYF,NA,TRBV4-2,TRBD2,TRBJ2-3
TGTGCCATCAGAGGACAGGGGGCGAGCACCGGGGAGCTGTTTTTT,CAIRGQGASTGELFF,NA,TRBV10-3,TRBD1,TRBJ2-2
TGTGCCAGCAGCTTCGGTACAGTTGATACGCAGTATTTT,CASSFGTVDTQYF,NA,TRBV7-9,NA,TRBJ2-3
TGTGCCAGCAGCAGGCAACAGGATCAGCCCCAGCATTTT,CASSRQQDQPQHF,NA,TRBV3-1/TRBV3-2,NA,TRBJ1-5
TGCGCCAGCAGCTTGACACGGAGGACTGAAGCTTTCTTT,CASSLTRRTEAFF,NA,TRBV10-1,NA,TRBJ1-1
TGTGCCAGCAGCGTTGGACAGGGAAAGTACCAAGAGACCCAGTACTTC,CASSVGQGKYQETQYF,NA,TRBV9,TRBD1,TRBJ2-5
TGTGCCAGTACGAGACAGGGGGCAGGGACTGAAGCTTTCTTT,CASTRQGAGTEAFF,NA,TRBV19,TRBD1,TRBJ1-1
TGTGCCAGCAGTTTTGCGGGTTTCGAGCAGTACTTC,CASSFAGFEQYF,few,TRBV12-3/TRBV12-4,NA,TRBJ2-7